The 2 T cell receptor beta chains below were found in one sample sequenced in a study of blood T cell repertoires in COVID-19. Clones were sequenced by immunoSEQ multiplex PCR, and TCRdb holds only the in-frame ones, with some missing. In the table there are 250,000 to 350,000 clones, roughly nine tenths of which are singletons. The specimen sequenced was PBMCs or T cells enriched from blood (not recorded which). These receptors all come from a woman in her thirties or forties who had recovered from COVID-19.

The V gene is TRBV18, the J gene TRBJ1-2; TRBD1 might be the D (6 bases). V shed 3 bases and J shed 6 bases, with 17 bases lying between them. The CDR3 has 15 residues. Germline assignment: CDR1 KGHSH and CDR2 LQKENI. In DNA, the CDR3 is TGTGCCAGCTCACCTCGGCGGGGGCCTGAGAATGGCTACACCTTC. The encoded protein is CASSPRRGPENGYTF.

J is TRBJ2-7 and V is TRBV7-8; 8 bases match TRBD2. The length of the CDR3 is 16 residues. Germline-derived CDR1 and CDR2 are SGHVS and FQNEAQ. The trim removed 2 bases at V and 5 bases at J, leaving 11 bases unmatched. This chain's CDR3 is CASSLPSGSWGNEQYF. As DNA, the CDR3 is TGTGCCAGCAGCTTACCTAGCGGGTCTTGGGGTAACGAGCAGTACTTC.